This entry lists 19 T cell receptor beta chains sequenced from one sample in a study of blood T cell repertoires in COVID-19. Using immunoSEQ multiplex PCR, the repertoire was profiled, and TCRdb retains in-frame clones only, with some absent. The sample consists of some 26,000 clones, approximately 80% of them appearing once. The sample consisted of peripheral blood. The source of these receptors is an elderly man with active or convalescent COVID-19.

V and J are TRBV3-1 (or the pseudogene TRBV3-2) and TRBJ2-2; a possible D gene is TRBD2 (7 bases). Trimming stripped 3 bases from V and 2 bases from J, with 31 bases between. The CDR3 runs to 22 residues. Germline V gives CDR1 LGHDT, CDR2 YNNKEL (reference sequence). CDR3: CASSHLVNERGRGGENTGELFF. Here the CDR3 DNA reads TGTGCCAGCAGCCACCTCGTCAACGAGAGGGGCAGGGGAGGGGAAAACACCGGGGAGCTGTTTTTT.

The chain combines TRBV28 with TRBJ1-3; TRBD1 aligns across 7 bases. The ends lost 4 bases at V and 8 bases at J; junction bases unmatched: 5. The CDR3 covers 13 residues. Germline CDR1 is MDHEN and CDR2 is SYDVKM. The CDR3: CASSSGGSDTIYF. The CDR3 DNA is TGTGCCAGCAGTTCAGGGGGGTCAGACACCATATATTTT. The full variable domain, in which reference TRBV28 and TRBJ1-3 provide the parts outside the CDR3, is DVKVTQSSRYLVKRTGEKVFLECVQDMDHENMFWYRQDPGLGLRLIYFSYDVKMKEKGDIPEGYSVSREKKERFSLILESASTNQTSMYLCASSSGGSDTIYFGEGSWLTVV.

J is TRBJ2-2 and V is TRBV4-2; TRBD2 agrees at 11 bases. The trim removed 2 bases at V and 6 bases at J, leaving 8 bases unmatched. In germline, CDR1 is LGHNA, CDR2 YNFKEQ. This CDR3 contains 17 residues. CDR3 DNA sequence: TGTGCCAGCAGCCAAACTATAGCGGGGGGGCCCGCCGGGGAGCTGTTTTTT. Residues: CASSQTIAGGPAGELFF.

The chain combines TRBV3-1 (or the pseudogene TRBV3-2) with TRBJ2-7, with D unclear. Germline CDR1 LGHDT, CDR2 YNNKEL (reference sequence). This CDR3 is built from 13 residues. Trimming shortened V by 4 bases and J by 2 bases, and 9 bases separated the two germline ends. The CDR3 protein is CASSRNEAYEQYF. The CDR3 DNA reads TGTGCCAGCAGCCGGAACGAGGCCTACGAGCAGTACTTC.

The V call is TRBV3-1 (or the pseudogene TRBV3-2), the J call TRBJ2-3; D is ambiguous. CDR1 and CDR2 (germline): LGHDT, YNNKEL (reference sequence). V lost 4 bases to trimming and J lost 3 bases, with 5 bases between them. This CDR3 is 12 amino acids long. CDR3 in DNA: TGTGCCAGCAGCCTCCAAACAGATACGCAGTATTTT. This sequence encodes CASSLQTDTQYF.

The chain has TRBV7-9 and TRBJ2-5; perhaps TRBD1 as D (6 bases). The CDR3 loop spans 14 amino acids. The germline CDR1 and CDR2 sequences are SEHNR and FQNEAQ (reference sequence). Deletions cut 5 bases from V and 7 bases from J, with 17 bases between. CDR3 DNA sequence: TGTGCCAGCAGCCCCGCCGGACAGTCCGGGACCCAGTACTTC. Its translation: CASSPAGQSGTQYF.

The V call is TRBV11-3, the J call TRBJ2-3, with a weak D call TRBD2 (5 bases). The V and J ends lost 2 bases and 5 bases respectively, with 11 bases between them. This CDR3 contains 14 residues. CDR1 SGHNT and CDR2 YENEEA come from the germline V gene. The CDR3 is CASSLSSIGDTQYF. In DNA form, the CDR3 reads TGTGCCAGCAGCTTATCTAGCATCGGAGATACGCAGTATTTT. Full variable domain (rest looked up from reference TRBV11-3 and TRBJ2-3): EAGVVQSPRYKIIEKKQPVAFWCNPISGHNTLYWYLQNLGQGPELLIRYENEEAVDDSQLPKDRFSAERLKGVDSTLKIQPAELGDSAVYLCASSLSSIGDTQYFGPGTRLTVL.

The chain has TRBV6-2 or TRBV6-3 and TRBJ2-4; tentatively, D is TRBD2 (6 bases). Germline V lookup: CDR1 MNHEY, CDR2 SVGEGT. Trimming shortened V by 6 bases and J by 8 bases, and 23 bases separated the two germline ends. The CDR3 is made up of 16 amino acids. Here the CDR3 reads CASSGFHGTPLDIQYF. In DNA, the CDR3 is TGTGCCAGCAGCGGTTTTCATGGGACTCCCCTGGACATTCAGTACTTC.

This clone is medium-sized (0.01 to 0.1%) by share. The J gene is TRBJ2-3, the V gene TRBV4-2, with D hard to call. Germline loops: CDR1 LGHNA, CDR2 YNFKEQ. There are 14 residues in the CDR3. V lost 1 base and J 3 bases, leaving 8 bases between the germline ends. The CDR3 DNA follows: TGTGCCAGCAGCCAAGTAGAGTTTACAGATACGCAGTATTTT. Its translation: CASSQVEFTDTQYF.

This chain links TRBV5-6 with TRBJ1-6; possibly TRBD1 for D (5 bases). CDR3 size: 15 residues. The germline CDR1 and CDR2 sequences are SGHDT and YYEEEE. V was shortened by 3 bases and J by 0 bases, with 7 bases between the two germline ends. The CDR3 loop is CASSWGGSYNSPLHF. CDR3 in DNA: TGTGCCAGCAGCTGGGGGGGCTCCTATAATTCACCCCTCCACTTT.

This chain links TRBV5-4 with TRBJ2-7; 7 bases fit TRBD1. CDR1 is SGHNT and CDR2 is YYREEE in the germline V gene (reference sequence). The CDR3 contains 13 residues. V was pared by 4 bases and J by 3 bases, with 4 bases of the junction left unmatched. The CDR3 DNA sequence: TGTGCCAGCAGCGCCGGGACAGTCTACGAGCAGTACTTC. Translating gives CASSAGTVYEQYF.

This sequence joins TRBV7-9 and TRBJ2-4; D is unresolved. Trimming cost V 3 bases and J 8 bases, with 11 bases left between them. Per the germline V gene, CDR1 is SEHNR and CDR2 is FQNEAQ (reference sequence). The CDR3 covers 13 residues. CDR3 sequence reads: CASSLVARDIQYF. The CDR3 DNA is TGTGCCAGCAGCTTGGTAGCTCGGGACATTCAGTACTTC.

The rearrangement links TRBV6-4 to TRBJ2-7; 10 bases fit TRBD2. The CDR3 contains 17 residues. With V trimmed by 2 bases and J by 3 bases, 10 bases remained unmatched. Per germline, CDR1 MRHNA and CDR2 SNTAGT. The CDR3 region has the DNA TGTGCCAGCAGTGACCCTAGCGGGAGTGCCTCGGGCTACGAGCAGTACTTC. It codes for CASSDPSGSASGYEQYF.

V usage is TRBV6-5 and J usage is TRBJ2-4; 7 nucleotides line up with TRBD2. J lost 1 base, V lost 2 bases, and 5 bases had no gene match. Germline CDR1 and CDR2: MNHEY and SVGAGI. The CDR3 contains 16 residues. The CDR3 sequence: CASSYGRGRAKNIQYF. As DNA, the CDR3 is TGTGCCAGCAGTTACGGGAGGGGAAGGGCCAAAAACATTCAGTACTTC.

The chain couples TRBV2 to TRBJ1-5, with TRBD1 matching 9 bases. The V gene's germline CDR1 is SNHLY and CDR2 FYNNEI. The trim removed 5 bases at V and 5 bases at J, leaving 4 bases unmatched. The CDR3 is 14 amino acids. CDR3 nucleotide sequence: TGTGCCAGCAGTTGGGGACAGGGTGATCAGCCCCAGCATTTT. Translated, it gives CASSWGQGDQPQHF.

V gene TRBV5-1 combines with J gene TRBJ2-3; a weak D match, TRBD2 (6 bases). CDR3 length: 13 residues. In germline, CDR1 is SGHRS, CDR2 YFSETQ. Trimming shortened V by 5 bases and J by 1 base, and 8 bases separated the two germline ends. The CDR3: CASRQRGTDTQYF. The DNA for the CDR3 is TGCGCCAGCAGGCAGCGGGGCACAGATACGCAGTATTTT. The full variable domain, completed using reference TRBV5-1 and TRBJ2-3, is KAGVTQTPRYLIKTRGQQVTLSCSPISGHRSVSWYQQTPGQGLQFLFEYFSETQRNKGNFPGRFSGRQFSNSRSEMNVSTLELGDSALYLCASRQRGTDTQYFGPGTRLTVL.

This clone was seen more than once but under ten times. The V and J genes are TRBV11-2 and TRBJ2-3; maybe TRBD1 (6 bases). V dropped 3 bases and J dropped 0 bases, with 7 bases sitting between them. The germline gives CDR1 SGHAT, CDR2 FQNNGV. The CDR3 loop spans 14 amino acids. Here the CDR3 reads CASSLDRSTDTQYF. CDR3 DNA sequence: TGTGCCAGCAGCTTGGACAGAAGCACAGATACGCAGTATTTT.

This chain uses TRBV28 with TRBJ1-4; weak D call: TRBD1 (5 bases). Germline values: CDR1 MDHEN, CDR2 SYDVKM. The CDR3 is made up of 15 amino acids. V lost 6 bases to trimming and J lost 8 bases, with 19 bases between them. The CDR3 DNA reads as TGTGCCAGCAGACTCATGGGGGGTATAGAAGAAAAACTGTTTTTT. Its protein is CASRLMGGIEEKLFF.

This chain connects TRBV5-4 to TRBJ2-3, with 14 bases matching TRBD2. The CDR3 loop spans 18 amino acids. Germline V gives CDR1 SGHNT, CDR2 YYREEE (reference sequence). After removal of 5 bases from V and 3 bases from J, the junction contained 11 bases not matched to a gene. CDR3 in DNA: TGTGCCAGCAGAAGGGGGACTAGCGGGAGTATGGGGACAGATACGCAGTATTTT. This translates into CASRRGTSGSMGTDTQYF.